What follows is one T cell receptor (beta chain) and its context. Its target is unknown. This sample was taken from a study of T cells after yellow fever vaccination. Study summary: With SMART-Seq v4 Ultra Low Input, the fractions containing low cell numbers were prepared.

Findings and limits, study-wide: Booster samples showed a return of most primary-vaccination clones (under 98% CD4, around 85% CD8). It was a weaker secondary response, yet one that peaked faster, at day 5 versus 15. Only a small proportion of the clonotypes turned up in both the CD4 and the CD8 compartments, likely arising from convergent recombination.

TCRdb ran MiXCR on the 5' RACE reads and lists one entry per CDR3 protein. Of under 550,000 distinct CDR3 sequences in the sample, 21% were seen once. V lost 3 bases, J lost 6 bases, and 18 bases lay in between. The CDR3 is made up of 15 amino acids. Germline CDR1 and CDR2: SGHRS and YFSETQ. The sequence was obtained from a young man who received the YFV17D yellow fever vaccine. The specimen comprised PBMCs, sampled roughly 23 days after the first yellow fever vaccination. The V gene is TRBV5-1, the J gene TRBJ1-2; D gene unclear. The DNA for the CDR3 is TGCGCCAGCAGCTCGGCGGCGCCTCAGGTCGATGGCTACACCTTC. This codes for CASSSAAPQVDGYTF.